This entry features one T cell receptor beta chain sequence. This entry belongs to a study of T cell changes during pregnancy in multiple sclerosis. Produced via immunoSEQ multiplex PCR; TCRdb's table is partial and in-frame only. The data hold about 75,000 clones, with about 93% observed a single time. CDR1 SNHLY and CDR2 FYNNEI come from the germline V gene. The CDR3 is 15 residues long. With 5 bases clipped from V and 9 bases from J, the junction kept 13 bases outside the gene matches. The receptor was isolated from a female donor with multiple sclerosis, enrolled in a pregnancy study. The V gene is TRBV2, the J gene TRBJ2-1; the match to TRBD1 covers 7 bases. Specimen: CD4+ T cells from peripheral blood mononuclear cells, collected before pregnancy. CDR3 sequence: CASSPKVGGSSEQFF. As DNA, the CDR3 is TGTGCCAGCAGTCCCAAAGTAGGGGGCTCTTCTGAGCAGTTCTTC.